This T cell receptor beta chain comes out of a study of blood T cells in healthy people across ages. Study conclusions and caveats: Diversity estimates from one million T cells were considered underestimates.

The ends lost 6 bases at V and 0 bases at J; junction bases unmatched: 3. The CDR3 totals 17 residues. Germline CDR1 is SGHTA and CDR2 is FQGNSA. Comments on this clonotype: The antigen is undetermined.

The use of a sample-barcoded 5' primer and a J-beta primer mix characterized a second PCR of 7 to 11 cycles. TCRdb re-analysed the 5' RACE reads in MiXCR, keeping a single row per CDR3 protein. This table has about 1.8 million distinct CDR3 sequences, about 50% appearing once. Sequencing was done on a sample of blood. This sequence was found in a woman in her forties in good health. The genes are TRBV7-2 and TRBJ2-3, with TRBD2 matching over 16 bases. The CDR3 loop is CASRGLAGGYSTDTQYF. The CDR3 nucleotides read TGTGCCAGCAGGGGACTAGCGGGGGGGTATAGCACAGATACGCAGTATTTT.